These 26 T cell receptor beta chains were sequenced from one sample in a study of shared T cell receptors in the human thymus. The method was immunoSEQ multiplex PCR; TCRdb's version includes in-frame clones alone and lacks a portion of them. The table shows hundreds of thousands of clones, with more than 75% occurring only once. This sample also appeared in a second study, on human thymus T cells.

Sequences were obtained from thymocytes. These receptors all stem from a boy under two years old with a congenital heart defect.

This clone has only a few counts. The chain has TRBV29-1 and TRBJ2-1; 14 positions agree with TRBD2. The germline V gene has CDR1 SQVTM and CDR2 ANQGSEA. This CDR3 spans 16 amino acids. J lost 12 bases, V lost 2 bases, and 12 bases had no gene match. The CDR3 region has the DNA TGCAGCGTTGAAAAGGGGACTAGCGGGGGTAGGGGGGGGCAGTTCTTC. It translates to CSVEKGTSGGRGGQFF.

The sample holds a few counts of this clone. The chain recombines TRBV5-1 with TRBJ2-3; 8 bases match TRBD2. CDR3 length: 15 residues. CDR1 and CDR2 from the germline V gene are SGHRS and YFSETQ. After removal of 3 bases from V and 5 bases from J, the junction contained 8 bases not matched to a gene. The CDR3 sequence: CASSSGGDLVDTQYF. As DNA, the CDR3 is TGCGCCAGCAGCTCGGGGGGGGATTTGGTAGATACGCAGTATTTT.

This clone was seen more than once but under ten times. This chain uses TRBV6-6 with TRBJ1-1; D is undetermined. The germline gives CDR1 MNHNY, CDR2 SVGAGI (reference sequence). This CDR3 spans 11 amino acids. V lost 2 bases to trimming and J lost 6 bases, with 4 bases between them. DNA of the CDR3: TGTGCCAGCAGTTACAGCGCTGAAGCTTTCTTT. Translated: CASSYSAEAFF.

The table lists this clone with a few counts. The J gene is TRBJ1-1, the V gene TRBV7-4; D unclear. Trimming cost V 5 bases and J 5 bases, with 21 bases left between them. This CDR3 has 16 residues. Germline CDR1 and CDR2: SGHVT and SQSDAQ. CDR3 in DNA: TGTGCCAGCAGCCCCCCCACTCAGGACGGGGAGACTGAAGCTTTCTTT. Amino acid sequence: CASSPPTQDGETEAFF.

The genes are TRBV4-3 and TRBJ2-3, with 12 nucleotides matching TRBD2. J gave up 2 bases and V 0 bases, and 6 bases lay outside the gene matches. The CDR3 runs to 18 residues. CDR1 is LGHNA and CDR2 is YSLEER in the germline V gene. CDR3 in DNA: TGCGCCAGCAGCCAAGATTCCCGACTAGCGGGAGTCACAGATACGCAGTATTTT. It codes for CASSQDSRLAGVTDTQYF.

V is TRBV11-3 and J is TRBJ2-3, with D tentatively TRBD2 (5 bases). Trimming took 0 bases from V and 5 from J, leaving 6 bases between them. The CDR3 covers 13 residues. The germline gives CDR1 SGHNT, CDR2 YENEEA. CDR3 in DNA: TGTGCCAGCAGCTTAGATCGGGGAGATACGCAGTATTTT. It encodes CASSLDRGDTQYF.

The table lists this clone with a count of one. The CDR3 spells CASSWEVNGELFF. In DNA, the CDR3 is TGTGCCAGTAGCTGGGAGGTGAACGGGGAGCTGTTTTTT. The V gene is TRBV19, the J gene TRBJ2-2, with D possibly being TRBD2 (6 bases). CDR1 and CDR2 from the germline V gene are LNHDA and SQIVND (reference sequence). V was cut by 6 bases and J by 7 bases, with 12 bases left in between. The CDR3 totals 13 residues.

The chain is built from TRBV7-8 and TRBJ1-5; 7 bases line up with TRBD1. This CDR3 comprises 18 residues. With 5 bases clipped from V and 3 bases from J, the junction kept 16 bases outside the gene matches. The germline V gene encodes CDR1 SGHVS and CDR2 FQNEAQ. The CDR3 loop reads CASSPTPRHRGYNQPQHF. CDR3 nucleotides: TGTGCCAGCAGCCCCACCCCCCGTCACAGGGGCTACAATCAGCCCCAGCATTTT.

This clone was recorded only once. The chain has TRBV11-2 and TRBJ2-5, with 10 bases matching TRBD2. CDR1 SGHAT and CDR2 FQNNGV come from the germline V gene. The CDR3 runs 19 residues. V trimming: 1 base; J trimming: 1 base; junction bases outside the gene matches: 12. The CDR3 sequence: CASSLVRPLASGSQETQYF. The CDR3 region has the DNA TGTGCCAGCAGCTTAGTCCGTCCTCTGGCTAGCGGGAGCCAAGAGACCCAGTACTTC.

CDR3 sequence reads: CASTQSGGDYEQYF. The CDR3 DNA reads as TGTGCCAGCACTCAGTCCGGGGGAGACTACGAGCAGTACTTC. The chain carries TRBV27 and TRBJ2-7; weak D call: TRBD2 (6 bases). CDR3 size: 14 residues. CDR1 is MNHEY, CDR2 SMNVEV, per germline (reference sequence). V gave up 7 bases and J gave up 3 bases, with 16 bases separating them.

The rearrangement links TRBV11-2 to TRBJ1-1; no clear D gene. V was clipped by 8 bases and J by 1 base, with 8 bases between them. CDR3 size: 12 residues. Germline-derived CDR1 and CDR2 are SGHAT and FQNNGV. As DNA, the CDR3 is TGTGCCAGCGCCGGAGGGAACACTGAAGCTTTCTTT. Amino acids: CASAGGNTEAFF.

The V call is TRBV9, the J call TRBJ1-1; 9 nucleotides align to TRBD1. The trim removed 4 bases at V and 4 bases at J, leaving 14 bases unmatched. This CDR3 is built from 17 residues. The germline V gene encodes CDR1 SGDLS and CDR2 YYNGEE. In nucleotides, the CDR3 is TGTGCCAGCAGCAAATCAACCGGGACAGGGTCGGGCACTGAAGCTTTCTTT. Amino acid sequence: CASSKSTGTGSGTEAFF.

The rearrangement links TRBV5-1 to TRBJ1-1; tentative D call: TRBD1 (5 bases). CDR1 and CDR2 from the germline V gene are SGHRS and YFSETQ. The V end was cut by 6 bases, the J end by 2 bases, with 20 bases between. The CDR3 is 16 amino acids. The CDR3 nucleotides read TGCGCCAGCAAGACAGAACTACCTAAGGGAAACACTGAAGCTTTCTTT. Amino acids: CASKTELPKGNTEAFF.

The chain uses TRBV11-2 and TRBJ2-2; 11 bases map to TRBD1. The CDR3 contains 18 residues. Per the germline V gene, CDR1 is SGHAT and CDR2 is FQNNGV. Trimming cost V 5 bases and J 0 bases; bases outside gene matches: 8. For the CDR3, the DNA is TGTGCCAGCAGCGCATGGGACAGGGGGATAACGAACACCGGGGAGCTGTTTTTT. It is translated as CASSAWDRGITNTGELFF.

CDR3 protein: CAISERQGYEQYF. The DNA of the CDR3 is TGTGCCATCAGTGAGCGACAGGGCTACGAGCAGTACTTC. This sequence joins TRBV10-3 and TRBJ2-7; 7 bases line up with TRBD1. Germline loops: CDR1 ENHRY, CDR2 SYGVKD. This CDR3 is built from 13 residues. V lost 2 bases and J lost 3; bases outside the gene matches: 1.

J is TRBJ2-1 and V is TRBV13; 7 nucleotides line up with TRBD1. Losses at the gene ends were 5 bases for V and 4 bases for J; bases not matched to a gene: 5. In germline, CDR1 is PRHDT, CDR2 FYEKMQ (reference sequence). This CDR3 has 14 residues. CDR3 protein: CASSNGTDYNEQFF. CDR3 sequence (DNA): TGTGCCAGCAGCAATGGGACAGATTACAATGAGCAGTTCTTC.

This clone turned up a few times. This CDR3 reads CASSYRDRGSYNEQFF. CDR3 in DNA: TGTGCCAGCAGTTACCGGGACAGGGGTTCCTACAATGAGCAGTTCTTC. The rearrangement links TRBV6-5 to TRBJ2-1, with 10 bases fitting TRBD1. Germline V gene data show CDR1 as MNHEY and CDR2 as SVGAGI. The trim removed 2 bases at V and 1 base at J, leaving 2 bases unmatched. The CDR3 is made up of 16 amino acids.

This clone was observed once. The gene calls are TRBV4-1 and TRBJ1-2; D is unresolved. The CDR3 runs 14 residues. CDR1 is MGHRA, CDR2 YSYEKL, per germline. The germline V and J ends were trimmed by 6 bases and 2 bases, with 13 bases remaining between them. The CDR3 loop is CASRPLRKNYGYTF. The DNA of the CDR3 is TGCGCCAGCAGACCTCTCAGGAAAAACTATGGCTACACCTTC.

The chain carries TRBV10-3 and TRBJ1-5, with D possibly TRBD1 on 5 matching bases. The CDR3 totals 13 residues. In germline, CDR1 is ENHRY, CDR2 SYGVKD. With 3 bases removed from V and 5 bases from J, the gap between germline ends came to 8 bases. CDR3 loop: CAISEGGDQPQHF. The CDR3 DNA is TGTGCCATCAGTGAAGGAGGGGATCAGCCCCAGCATTTT.

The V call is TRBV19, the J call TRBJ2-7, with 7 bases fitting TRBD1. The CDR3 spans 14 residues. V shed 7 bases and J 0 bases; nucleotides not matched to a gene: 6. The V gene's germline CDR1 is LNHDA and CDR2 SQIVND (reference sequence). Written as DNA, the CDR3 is TGTGCCAGTACCGCGACAGGGTTCTCCTACGAGCAGTACTTC. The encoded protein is CASTATGFSYEQYF.

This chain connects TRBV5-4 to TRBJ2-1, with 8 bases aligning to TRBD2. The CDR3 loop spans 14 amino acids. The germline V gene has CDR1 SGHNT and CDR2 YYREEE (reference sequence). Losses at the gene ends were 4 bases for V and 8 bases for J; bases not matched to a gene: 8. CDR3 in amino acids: CASSIPGLDHEQFF. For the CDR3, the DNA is TGTGCCAGCAGCATTCCGGGACTAGATCATGAGCAGTTCTTC.

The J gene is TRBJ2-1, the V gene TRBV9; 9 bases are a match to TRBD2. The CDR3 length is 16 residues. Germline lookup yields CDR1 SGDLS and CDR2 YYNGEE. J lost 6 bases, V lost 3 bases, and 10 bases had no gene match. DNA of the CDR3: TGTGCCAGCAGCGCCTATGGGGCGGGGGGGGGCAATGAGCAGTTCTTC. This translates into CASSAYGAGGGNEQFF.

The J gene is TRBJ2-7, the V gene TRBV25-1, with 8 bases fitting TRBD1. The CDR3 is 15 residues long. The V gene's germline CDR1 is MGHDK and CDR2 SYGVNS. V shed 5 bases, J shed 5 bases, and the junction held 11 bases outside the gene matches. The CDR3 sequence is CASSSSLDRAHEQYF. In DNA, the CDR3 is TGTGCCAGCAGTTCTAGCCTGGACAGGGCCCACGAGCAGTACTTC.

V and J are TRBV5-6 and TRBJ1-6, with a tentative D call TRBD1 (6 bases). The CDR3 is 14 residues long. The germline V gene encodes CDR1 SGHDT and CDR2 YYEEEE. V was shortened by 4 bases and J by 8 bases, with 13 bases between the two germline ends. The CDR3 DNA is TGTGCCAGCAGCGCGGACAGAGCAGATTCACCCCTCCACTTT. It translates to CASSADRADSPLHF.

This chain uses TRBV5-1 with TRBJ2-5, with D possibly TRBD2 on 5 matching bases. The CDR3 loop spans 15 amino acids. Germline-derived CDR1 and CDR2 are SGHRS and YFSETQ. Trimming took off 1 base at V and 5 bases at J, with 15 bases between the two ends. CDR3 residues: CASSLFPGSGETQYF. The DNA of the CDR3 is TGCGCCAGCAGCTTGTTCCCGGGGAGTGGGGAGACCCAGTACTTC.

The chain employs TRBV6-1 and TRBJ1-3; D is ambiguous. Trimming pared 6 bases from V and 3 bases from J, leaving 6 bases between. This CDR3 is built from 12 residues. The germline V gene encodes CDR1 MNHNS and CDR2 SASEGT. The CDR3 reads CASSQNGNTIYF. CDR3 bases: TGTGCCAGCAGCCAAAATGGAAACACCATATATTTT.